The 31 T cell receptor beta chains in this list originate from one sample, sequenced in a study of cytomegalovirus exposure and HLA in healthy donors. PCR used 60 Vbeta primers and 13 Jbeta primers. Produced via immunoSEQ multiplex PCR; TCRdb's table is partial and in-frame only. This specimen shows some 130,000 clones; the ten leading clones hold roughly 2%. Sequenced material: PBMCs. The origin of the receptors is a woman in her fifties or sixties in good health and CMV-seronegative.

This rearrangement joins TRBV9 to TRBJ2-1; TRBD2 matches at 13 bases. CDR3 length: 15 amino acids. The germline gives CDR1 SGDLS, CDR2 YYNGEE. The V gene end was trimmed by 4 bases and the J gene end by 8 bases; junction bases not matched to a gene: 6. The CDR3 is CASSQTSGGAHEQFF. The CDR3 DNA sequence: TGTGCCAGCAGCCAAACTAGCGGGGGGGCACATGAGCAGTTCTTC.

The chain couples TRBV7-9 to TRBJ1-4; 10 nucleotides agree with TRBD1. The junction had 14 bases not matched to a gene; V was cut back by 5 bases and J by 8 bases. This CDR3 has 17 residues. Germline V gene lookup returns CDR1 SEHNR and CDR2 FQNEAQ (reference sequence). The CDR3 loop is CASSPGTGDPSGEKLFF. In DNA form, the CDR3 reads TGTGCCAGCAGCCCAGGGACAGGGGATCCTTCGGGAGAAAAACTGTTTTTT.

The J gene is TRBJ1-4, the V gene TRBV6-1; 10 bases are a match to TRBD1. The germline gives CDR1 MNHNS, CDR2 SASEGT. V was pared by 2 bases and J by 7 bases, with 10 bases of the junction left unmatched. The CDR3 totals 17 residues. CDR3 sequence: CASSEFAGDRGGEKLFF. The CDR3 coding sequence is TGTGCCAGCAGTGAATTCGCCGGGGACAGGGGAGGTGAAAAACTGTTTTTT.

The CDR3 DNA sequence: TGCGCCAGCAGCCCCGGGGGCTCTGGAAACACCATATATTTT. Encoded protein: CASSPGGSGNTIYF. The chain uses TRBV10-1 and TRBJ1-3; maybe TRBD1 (5 bases). V shed 6 bases and J shed 0 bases, with 9 bases lying between them. This CDR3 contains 14 residues. The germline gives CDR1 WNHNN, CDR2 SYGVQD (reference sequence).

The rearrangement joins TRBV2 to TRBJ1-1; D perhaps matches TRBD1 (5 bases). This CDR3 has 14 residues. V shed 4 bases and J shed 4 bases, with 13 bases lying between them. Germline V gives CDR1 SNHLY, CDR2 FYNNEI. The CDR3 region is CASSGRGLGTEAFF. CDR3 coding DNA: TGTGCCAGCAGTGGAAGGGGCCTGGGCACTGAAGCTTTCTTT.

The CDR3 DNA is TGTGCCTGGGGGCGGGGGGGTGAAGCTTTCTTT. Its protein is CAWGRGGEAFF. This chain connects TRBV30 to TRBJ1-1; the D gene is possibly TRBD1 (5 bases). The germline V gene has CDR1 GTSNPN and CDR2 SVGIG (reference sequence). The CDR3 spans 11 residues. Between the trimmed V and J ends, which lost 5 bases and 7 bases, there was a span of 11 bases.

The V gene is TRBV5-1, the J gene TRBJ2-7, with TRBD1 matching over 8 bases. This CDR3 has 15 residues. V gave up 0 bases and J gave up 3 bases; unmatched junction bases: 5. Germline V gene data show CDR1 as SGHRS and CDR2 as YFSETQ. CDR3 sequence (DNA): TGCGCCAGCAGCTTGGGCACAGGACAGGGCTACGAGCAGTACTTC. Amino acid sequence: CASSLGTGQGYEQYF.

The chain couples TRBV7-8 to TRBJ2-1; 10 bases align to TRBD2. Trimming at V came to 1 base and at J to 6 bases, leaving 3 bases not matched to a gene. Germline V gene lookup returns CDR1 SGHVS and CDR2 FQNEAQ. CDR3 length: 15 residues. CDR3: CASSLVAGGLNEQFF. CDR3 nucleotide sequence: TGTGCCAGCAGCTTAGTAGCGGGAGGTCTCAATGAGCAGTTCTTC.

The CDR3 nucleotides read TGTGCCAGCAGTAGCGGCTACAATGAGCAGTTCTTC. Protein product: CASSSGYNEQFF. V is TRBV14 and J is TRBJ2-1, with D possibly matching TRBD2 (6 bases). With 6 bases removed from V and 3 bases from J, the gap between germline ends came to 6 bases. The length of the CDR3 is 12 residues. Germline V gene lookup returns CDR1 SGHDN and CDR2 FVKESK.

Concerning this clone itself: The sample contains more than one DNA sequence encoding this CDR3. The chain employs TRBV9 and TRBJ2-7, with TRBD1 matching 10 bases. The CDR3 extends over 14 amino acids. Trimming cost V 4 bases and J 2 bases; bases outside gene matches: 3. The germline gives CDR1 SGDLS, CDR2 YYNGEE. In DNA, the CDR3 is TGTGCCAGCAGCTCGACAGGGGGCGCCTACGAGCAGTACTTC. It codes for CASSSTGGAYEQYF.

The rearrangement links TRBV6-6 to TRBJ1-6; D gene unclear. Germline CDR1 MNHNY, CDR2 SVGAGI (reference sequence). The CDR3 covers 15 residues. Trimming removed 6 bases at V and 9 bases at J, with 18 bases between. The CDR3 loop reads CASSPIKPDTSPLHF. CDR3 nucleotide sequence: TGTGCCAGCAGCCCTATAAAACCCGATACTTCACCCCTCCACTTT.

V is TRBV4-2 and J is TRBJ1-4; D is perhaps TRBD1 (6 bases). The CDR3 runs to 18 residues. Trimming left V 0 bases short and J 3 bases short, with 17 bases between. Germline-derived CDR1 and CDR2 are LGHNA and YNFKEQ. CDR3 amino acids: CASSQDGQGMEANEKLFF. As DNA, the CDR3 is TGTGCCAGCAGCCAAGATGGGCAGGGGATGGAAGCTAATGAAAAACTGTTTTTT.

The chain couples TRBV28 to TRBJ2-7; 10 bases fit TRBD1. V shed 5 bases and J 4 bases; nucleotides not matched to a gene: 5. The CDR3 is 14 residues long. Looked up from germline, CDR1 is MDHEN and CDR2 is SYDVKM. CDR3 DNA sequence: TGTGCCAGCAGTCCCGGGACAGGGGTTTACGAGCAGTACTTC. It is translated as CASSPGTGVYEQYF.

The chain has TRBV29-1 and TRBJ2-1, with D possibly being TRBD1 (6 bases). Germline V gene sequence: CDR1 SQVTM, CDR2 ANQGSEA. The CDR3 contains 11 residues. The chain's CDR3 is CSGGGYNEQFF. CDR3 in DNA: TGCAGTGGGGGCGGCTACAATGAGCAGTTCTTC.

The chain links TRBV19 to TRBJ2-2; D is undetermined. Germline values: CDR1 LNHDA, CDR2 SQIVND (reference sequence). The CDR3 is 14 amino acids. Trimming took off 2 bases at V and 1 base at J, with 5 bases between the two ends. Written as DNA, the CDR3 is TGTGCCAGTAGTATATCGGGGAACACCGGGGAGCTGTTTTTT. Translating it yields CASSISGNTGELFF.

The chain uses TRBV7-2 and TRBJ2-7; 7 bases line up with TRBD2. The CDR3 spans 14 residues. Losses at the gene ends were 5 bases for V and 3 bases for J; bases not matched to a gene: 7. CDR1 is SGHTA and CDR2 is FQGNSA in the germline V gene. DNA of the CDR3: TGTGCCAGCAGCCCCCCCCCGGGGGGCTACGAGCAGTACTTC. Translation: CASSPPPGGYEQYF. Full variable domain (rest looked up from reference TRBV7-2 and TRBJ2-7): GAGVSQSPSNKVTEKGKDVELRCDPISGHTALYWYRQSLGQGLEFLIYFQGNSAPDKSGLPSDRFSAERTGGSVSTLTIQRTQQEDSAVYLCASSPPPGGYEQYFGPGTRLTVT.

The chain joins TRBV5-6 to TRBJ2-7; possibly TRBD1 for D (5 bases). V gave up 0 bases and J gave up 5 bases, with 9 bases separating them. CDR1 and CDR2 (germline): SGHDT, YYEEEE. This CDR3 spans 13 amino acids. CDR3 bases: TGTGCCAGCAGCTTGGGACAGTGGGACGAGCAGTACTTC. Translation: CASSLGQWDEQYF.

V usage is TRBV19 and J usage is TRBJ2-3, with TRBD1 identical over 9 bases. With 10 bases clipped from V and 7 bases from J, the junction kept 12 bases outside the gene matches. The CDR3 sequence is 14 residues long. CDR1 is LNHDA and CDR2 is SQIVND in the germline V gene (reference sequence). The CDR3 nucleotides are TGTGCCACCAACAGGGGGCGCATGACGAATACGCAGTATTTT. The encoded protein is CATNRGRMTNTQYF. Combining the CDR3 with reference TRBV19 and TRBJ2-3 gives the whole variable domain DGGITQSPKYLFRKEGQNVTLSCEQNLNHDAMYWYRQDPGQGLRLIYYSQIVNDFQKGDIAEGYSVSREKKESFPLTVTSAQKNPTAFYLCATNRGRMTNTQYFGPGTRLTVL.

This sequence joins TRBV15 and TRBJ2-2; 7 bases match TRBD2. Germline assignment: CDR1 LNHNV and CDR2 YYDKDF (reference sequence). The V gene end was trimmed by 1 base and the J gene end by 5 bases; junction bases not matched to a gene: 10. The CDR3 contains 17 residues. The CDR3 is CATSRAARGGVTGELFF. CDR3 nucleotides: TGTGCCACCAGCAGAGCCGCCCGTGGGGGGGTAACCGGGGAGCTGTTTTTT.

CDR3 nucleotides: TGCGCCAGCAGGAACAGAAACATTCAGTACTTC. Its protein is CASRNRNIQYF. V usage is TRBV5-1 and J usage is TRBJ2-4; D remains ambiguous. The ends were cut back, 5 bases at V and 6 bases at J, with 6 bases in the middle. Looked up from germline, CDR1 is SGHRS and CDR2 is YFSETQ. The CDR3 consists of 11 residues.

The V call is TRBV5-1, the J call TRBJ2-5; no definite D call. The germline V gene has CDR1 SGHRS and CDR2 YFSETQ. The CDR3 contains 15 residues. V was shortened by 0 bases and J by 4 bases, with 13 bases between the two germline ends. The CDR3 DNA reads TGCGCCAGCAGCTTGGGGGTGGCATCGGGAGAGACCCAGTACTTC. It specifies CASSLGVASGETQYF. The whole variable domain, filled in from reference TRBV5-1 and TRBJ2-5, reads KAGVTQTPRYLIKTRGQQVTLSCSPISGHRSVSWYQQTPGQGLQFLFEYFSETQRNKGNFPGRFSGRQFSNSRSEMNVSTLELGDSALYLCASSLGVASGETQYFGPGTRLLVL.

The CDR3 nucleotides are TGTGCCAGCGTTGGATTAGCGTTCCAACTATACGAGCAGTACTTC. It is translated as CASVGLAFQLYEQYF. V is TRBV2 and J is TRBJ2-5, with D possibly being TRBD2 (5 bases). The tail of the sequence fits TRBJ2-7 better, so the J call may be wrong. The CDR3 consists of 15 residues. The germline CDR1 and CDR2 sequences are SNHLY and FYNNEI.

The chain has TRBV14 and TRBJ1-1; TRBD1 aligns across 7 bases. The V gene's germline CDR1 is SGHDN and CDR2 FVKESK. The V segment lost 2 bases and the J segment 2 bases; nucleotides outside the gene matches: 8. This CDR3 has 16 amino acids. DNA for the CDR3: TGTGCCAGCAGCCAACCCCCAGGGACAGCTAACACTGAAGCTTTCTTT. Translation gives CASSQPPGTANTEAFF. Complete variable domain (other parts from reference TRBV14 and TRBJ1-1): EAGVTQFPSHSVIEKGQTVTLRCDPISGHDNLYWYRRVMGKEIKFLLHFVKESKQDESGMPNNRFLAERTGGTYSTLKVQPAELEDSGVYFCASSQPPGTANTEAFFGQGTRLTVV.

The J gene is TRBJ1-4, the V gene TRBV18; 7 bases match TRBD1. This CDR3 has 15 amino acids. The V and J ends lost 3 bases and 3 bases, in that order; junction bases with no gene match: 4. Germline V CDR1 and CDR2: KGHSH, LQKENI. CDR3 nucleotide sequence: TGTGCCAGCTCACCCCGACAGGGCCCTAATGAAAAACTGTTTTTT. Its protein product is CASSPRQGPNEKLFF.

The chain links TRBV12-5 to TRBJ1-3; 7 bases are a match to TRBD1. Looked up from germline, CDR1 is LGHNT and CDR2 is FRNRAP. The CDR3 extends over 15 amino acids. Trimming took 3 bases from V and 3 from J; bases not matched to a gene: 5. The CDR3 bases are TGTGCTAGTGGTTTCGCGACAGGGAGTGGAAACACCATATATTTT. Amino acid sequence: CASGFATGSGNTIYF.

CDR3 sequence reads: CASTTGDRGIYGYTF. CDR3 DNA: TGTGCCAGCACCACCGGCGACAGGGGAATTTATGGCTACACCTTC. V gene TRBV19 combines with J gene TRBJ1-2; 8 bases line up with TRBD1. V lost 9 bases and J lost 5; bases outside the gene matches: 14. This CDR3 spans 15 amino acids. Germline lookup yields CDR1 LNHDA and CDR2 SQIVND (reference sequence).

This sequence joins TRBV6-1 and TRBJ2-5, with D hard to call. The CDR3 length is 12 residues. Germline assignment: CDR1 MNHNS and CDR2 SASEGT. The V gene lost 6 bases and the J gene lost 4 bases, with 9 bases spanning the gap. The CDR3 DNA follows: TGTGCCAGCAGGGCTGCATTAGAGACCCAGTACTTC. Encoded protein: CASRAALETQYF.

CDR3 sequence: CASSKYTSLETQYF. CDR3 DNA sequence: TGTGCCAGCAGCAAGTATACAAGTCTGGAGACCCAGTACTTC. The V call is TRBV7-2, the J call TRBJ2-5; D is unresolved. V gave up 5 bases and J gave up 5 bases, with 15 bases separating them. CDR3 length equals 14 residues. Germline V gene sequence: CDR1 SGHTA, CDR2 FQGNSA.

The chain is built from TRBV28 and TRBJ1-5; TRBD1 matches 7 bases. The V gene end was trimmed by 1 base and the J gene end by 0 bases; junction bases not matched to a gene: 3. The CDR3 is 16 amino acids. Germline V gene lookup returns CDR1 MDHEN and CDR2 SYDVKM. The CDR3 sequence: CASSLYYRGSNQPQHF. CDR3 nucleotides: TGTGCCAGCAGTTTATATTACAGGGGTAGCAATCAGCCCCAGCATTTT.

This chain connects TRBV6-6 to TRBJ2-2, with 12 bases matching TRBD2. Losses at the gene ends were 2 bases for V and 5 bases for J; bases not matched to a gene: 3. The germline CDR1 and CDR2 sequences are MNHNY and SVGAGI (reference sequence). This CDR3 is 16 amino acids long. The CDR3 region is CASSYRLAGVTGELFF. The CDR3 region has the DNA TGTGCCAGCAGTTACAGACTAGCGGGAGTTACCGGGGAGCTGTTTTTT.

The V gene is TRBV30, the J gene TRBJ2-5; TRBD1 might be the D (5 bases). Germline CDR1 and CDR2: GTSNPN and SVGIG (reference sequence). Trimming removed 0 bases at V and 2 bases at J, with 7 bases between. The CDR3 totals 13 residues. The CDR3 protein is CAWSVPGQETQYF. The CDR3 coding sequence is TGTGCCTGGAGTGTACCAGGGCAAGAGACCCAGTACTTC.